The next 6 T cell receptor beta chains were all read from a single sample in a study of T-cell memory formation after mild COVID-19. One entry per CDR3 protein, called by TCRdb with MiXCR from the 5' RACE reads. The sample consists of about 200,000 distinct CDR3 sequences, over 9% of them appearing once. Material: PBMCs or a T cell subset sorted from them (not recorded which). The receptor source for this set is a man between 18 and 29 years old who had mild COVID-19 (a few samples of this study predate the infection). Cell type and time point are not known.

This clonotype was counted a few times. This chain joins TRBV29-1 and TRBJ2-2; 10 nucleotides line up with TRBD1. The CDR3 extends over 15 amino acids. The germline V gene has CDR1 SQVTM and CDR2 ANQGSEA. Trimming cost V 5 bases and J 2 bases; bases outside gene matches: 5. The CDR3 loop reads CSVPGQGPNTGELFF. The CDR3 bases are TGCAGCGTTCCGGGACAGGGGCCCAACACCGGGGAGCTGTTTTTT.

The CDR3, as DNA: TGTGCCAGCAGCTTAGCGGTACGGTCACCCCTCCACTTT. Residues: CASSLAVRSPLHF. The chain uses TRBV7-9 and TRBJ1-6; D remains ambiguous. There are 13 residues in the CDR3. CDR1 and CDR2 from the germline V gene are SEHNR and FQNEAQ (reference sequence). Trimming took off 0 bases at V and 10 bases at J, with 7 bases between the two ends.

This clonotype was counted only a few times. CDR3 amino acids: CASSMRLAGGPELFF. In DNA, the CDR3 is TGTGCCAGCAGCATGAGACTAGCGGGGGGCCCGGAGCTGTTTTTT. The chain joins TRBV7-2 to TRBJ2-2, with TRBD2 matching over 13 bases. Germline-derived CDR1 and CDR2 are SGHTA and FQGNSA. Trimming removed 5 bases from V and 10 bases from J; junction bases left unmatched: 7. This CDR3 is built from 15 residues.

In this sample, this clonotype turned up a few times. The chain combines TRBV2 with TRBJ2-3; 8 bases align to TRBD2. The V gene end was trimmed by 2 bases and the J gene end by 2 bases; junction bases not matched to a gene: 3. Looked up from germline, CDR1 is SNHLY and CDR2 is FYNNEI. CDR3 length: 15 amino acids. The CDR3, as DNA: TGTGCCAGCAGTGAAATAGCGGGGTACACAGATACGCAGTATTTT. Translation: CASSEIAGYTDTQYF.

This clonotype was seen repeatedly, ten times or more. A junction end diverges from the germline sequence, so it may reflect a read error. The CDR3 loop is CASSLGKDASYGYTF. The DNA of the CDR3 is TGTGCCAGCAGCTTAGGAAAAGACGCTTCCTATGGCTACACCTTC. The rearrangement joins TRBV12-3 or TRBV12-4 to TRBJ1-2; D is uncertain. This CDR3 comprises 15 residues.

Only a few counts were recorded for this clonotype. This chain uses TRBV7-9 with TRBJ1-2; possibly TRBD1 for D (5 bases). CDR1 SEHNR and CDR2 FQNEAQ come from the germline V gene (reference sequence). Deletions cut 3 bases from V and 7 bases from J, with 9 bases between. The CDR3 has 12 residues. The CDR3 DNA sequence: TGTGCCAGCAGCTTTCAAGGGGTTGGCTACACCTTC. It codes for CASSFQGVGYTF.